Described below is a single TCR beta chain sequence and its context. Its antigen is not known. Profiled with immunoSEQ multiplex PCR; TCRdb holds only in-frame clones, not every one. The table has more than 30,000 clones, roughly nine tenths seen once; the top ten hold about 3%. This record comes from a study of chemoradiotherapy in HPV16-positive cancers. Study background: Candidate HPV-specific T-cell clones and common TCR motifs came from functional assays in a couple of HPV16-positive patients. The study, taken as a whole, reports: HPV-specific T cells were functionally defined from only a couple of HPV16-positive patients. In HPV16-positive patients, HPV-responsive T-cell expansion tracked better recurrence-free survival. During treatment, candidate HPV-specific clones and E7-related motifs expanded in tumor.

J gave up 6 bases and V 4 bases, and 5 bases lay outside the gene matches. The CDR3 totals 15 residues. Germline CDR1 and CDR2: SGHTA and FQGNSA. The sequencing used blood, collected from a patient who underwent chemoradiotherapy. The chain links TRBV7-2 to TRBJ2-7; 14 bases are a match to TRBD2. The clonotype was recovered from a human donor with HPV-associated anogenital cancer. The CDR3 reads CASSSIGTSGSEQYF. CDR3 sequence (DNA): TGTGCCAGCAGCTCAATCGGGACTAGCGGGAGCGAGCAGTACTTC.